These 9 T cell receptor beta chains share one sample of origin, sequenced in a study of T cells after yellow fever vaccination. TCRdb fed the 5' RACE reads into MiXCR, producing one record per CDR3 protein. The data contain 200,000 to 300,000 distinct CDR3 sequences, around 7% of them singletons. Sample: CD4+ T cells sorted from PBMCs, taken 15 days after the yellow fever booster vaccination. These receptors came from a man aged 30-40 years who received the YFV17D yellow fever vaccine.

This sequence joins TRBV18 and TRBJ2-7, with 11 bases that match TRBD2. The CDR3 runs to 15 residues. V dropped 4 bases and J dropped 6; count of bases not matched to a gene: 8. Looked up from germline, CDR1 is KGHSH and CDR2 is LQKENI. In DNA form, the CDR3 reads TGTGCCAGCTCACGAGTTGGGACTAGCGGATCCGAGCAGTACTTC. Protein sequence: CASSRVGTSGSEQYF.

This clonotype was seen a few times. For the CDR3, the DNA is TGTGCCACCAGTGAGGCTGGAGGGGAGACCCAGTACTTC. Amino acid sequence: CATSEAGGETQYF. V usage is TRBV24-1 and J usage is TRBJ2-5, with D perhaps matching TRBD2 (6 bases). CDR1 and CDR2 (germline): KGHDR, SFDVKD. The CDR3 loop spans 13 amino acids. Trimming removed 4 bases at V and 5 bases at J, with 10 bases between.

This clonotype was seen at least ten times. V is TRBV10-3 and J is TRBJ1-1; no definite D call. V was trimmed by 4 bases and J by 1 base, leaving 7 bases between them. The CDR3 extends over 13 amino acids. The V gene's germline CDR1 is ENHRY and CDR2 SYGVKD. CDR3 in DNA: TGTGCCATCAGTGTTAACAGGAACACTGAAGCTTTCTTT. Its translation is CAISVNRNTEAFF.

In this sample, this clonotype turned up many times. V usage is TRBV12-3 or TRBV12-4 and J usage is TRBJ2-3, with 7 bases fitting TRBD1. The CDR3 loop spans 14 amino acids. Trimming at V came to 3 bases and at J to 7 bases, leaving 7 bases not matched to a gene. The DNA of the CDR3 is TGTGCCAGCAGTTTTCTGACAGGGCCAAATACGCAGTATTTT. Translated, it gives CASSFLTGPNTQYF.

This clonotype showed up many times. This chain connects TRBV5-1 to TRBJ2-2, with 9 bases matching TRBD2. CDR1 is SGHRS, CDR2 YFSETQ, per germline. The CDR3 is 15 amino acids. After removal of 4 bases from V and 5 bases from J, the junction contained 6 bases not matched to a gene. The CDR3 DNA follows: TGCGCCAGCAGCGGGGGACTAGCAGAGACCGGGGAGCTGTTTTTT. As protein: CASSGGLAETGELFF.

The V call is TRBV12-3 or TRBV12-4, the J call TRBJ1-5, with D maybe TRBD1 (5 bases). The ends were cut back, 6 bases at V and 2 bases at J, with 11 bases in the middle. The CDR3 is 14 amino acids. In DNA, the CDR3 is TGTGCCAGCAGGATCACGGGGGGCAATCAGCCCCAGCATTTT. It encodes CASRITGGNQPQHF.

The chain recombines TRBV9 with TRBJ2-5; TRBD2 might be the D (5 bases). Trimming left V 0 bases short and J 5 bases short, with 11 bases between. CDR3 length: 14 amino acids. Germline lookup yields CDR1 SGDLS and CDR2 YYNGEE. CDR3 residues: CASSVAVGGETQYF. For the CDR3, the DNA is TGTGCCAGCAGCGTAGCGGTCGGAGGCGAGACCCAGTACTTC.

In this sample, this clonotype turned up a few times. V usage is TRBV10-3 and J usage is TRBJ2-3, with a possible D match to TRBD1 (6 bases). The CDR3 sequence is 13 residues long. The V end lost 6 bases, the J end lost 6 bases, and 13 bases lay between the germline ends. The germline CDR1 and CDR2 sequences are ENHRY and SYGVKD. CDR3 coding DNA: TGTGCCATCAGGGGAACCACAGGGGATACGCAGTATTTT. Its translation: CAIRGTTGDTQYF.

In its sample, this clonotype was seen many times. The gene calls are TRBV20-1 and TRBJ2-7; 7 nucleotides agree with TRBD2. CDR1 is DFQATT, CDR2 SNEGSKA, per germline (reference sequence). This CDR3 has 11 residues. The J segment lost 6 bases and the V segment lost 3 bases, leaving 2 bases of the junction unmatched. CDR3 sequence (DNA): TGCAGTGCTAGCGGGGGGAGCGAGCAGTACTTC. Protein: CSASGGSEQYF.